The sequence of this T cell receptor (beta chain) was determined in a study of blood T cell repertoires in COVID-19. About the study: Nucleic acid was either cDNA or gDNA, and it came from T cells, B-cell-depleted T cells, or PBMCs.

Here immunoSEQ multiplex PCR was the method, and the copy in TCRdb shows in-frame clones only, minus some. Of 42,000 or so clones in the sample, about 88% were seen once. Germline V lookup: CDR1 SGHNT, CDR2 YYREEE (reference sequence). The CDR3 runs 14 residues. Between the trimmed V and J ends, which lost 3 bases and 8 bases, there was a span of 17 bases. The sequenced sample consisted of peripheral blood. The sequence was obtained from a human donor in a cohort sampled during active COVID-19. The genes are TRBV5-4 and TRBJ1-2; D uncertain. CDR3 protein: CASSSPREGRGYTF. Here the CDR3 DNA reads TGTGCCAGCAGCTCCCCCCGAGAGGGTCGGGGCTACACCTTC.